The TCR beta chain under discussion was sequenced for a study of metastatic and nonmetastatic thyroid tumors. By share of the sample, this clone is medium-sized. Among the patients, none had received any treatment before thyroid surgery. Via MiXCR, TCRdb re-called the PCR reads. The repertoire holds tens of thousands of clones, with 10% to 15% as singletons. Germline assignment: CDR1 MDHEN and CDR2 SYDVKM. The V end was cut by 6 bases, the J end by 3 bases, with 18 bases between. This CDR3 has 16 residues. This sequence originates from a female donor with papillary thyroid cancer or a benign thyroid nodule (not recorded which). Some clones in this sample may be carry-over from other donors' samples. The specimen was blood. The chain combines TRBV28 with TRBJ1-3; D may be TRBD1 (6 bases). CDR3: CASSPTQGTGGNTIYF. As DNA, the CDR3 is TGTGCCAGCAGCCCTACCCAGGGGACGGGTGGAAACACCATATATTTT.